This T cell receptor beta chain was captured in a study of cytomegalovirus exposure and HLA in healthy donors listed by TCRdb under 2017. Concerning the study at large: An earlier analysis of several hundred of the donors reported around 280 Gb of sequence data and approximately 120 million unique TCR beta sequences obtained from approximately 180 million T cells. Across some 400 genotyped donors of the cohort, an average of roughly 230,000 unique TCR beta nucleotide sequences per donor were sequenced, and roughly 18% of those sequences were non-productive. Genome-wide SNP genotypes for about 65% of the roughly 700 donors were used in a later genetic analysis, which treated that subset as a discovery cohort. To predict cytomegalovirus infection status, the study combined high-throughput TCR immunosequencing, statistical association of individual TCRs with disease status, and machine learning. In addition to the first cohort of approximately 650 subjects, a separate validation cohort of 100 to 150 different subjects was used. In an earlier analysis of 500 to 650 of the donors, high-throughput TCR beta sequencing was used to judge whether each TCR beta V gene segment behaved as functional or pseudogenic. The study profiled the T cell repertoires of hundreds of subjects by immunosequencing and related them to cytomegalovirus serostatus. Because of strong linkage in the cohort, roughly five DR-DQ haplotypes were treated as single units for association and clustering. Typing coverage differed by locus: A, B, C, DRB1 and DQB1 were typed in roughly 629-630 donors, DQA1 in about 510, DPA1 in over 600, and DPB1 in about 450. Both class I and class II loci were covered by HLA typing, at four-digit resolution. Donor age, sex, ethnicity and CMV serostatus were collected together with the repertoire data. An early release that covered more than 550 HLA-typed donors contained around 300 gigabases of sequencing data and roughly 84 million unique TCR sequences. Of the roughly 420 genotyped donors, 65% to 90% were placed in the genetic ancestry cluster associated with self-reported Caucasian donors. The later analysis used no new phenotypic data to find candidate immune exposures, relying instead on TCR beta sequences and their occurrence across donors. A later analysis re-examined previously published TCR beta repertoires from several hundred donors and added high-resolution HLA genotyping to investigate patterns of TCR occurrence. Every discovery cohort repertoire had been produced on one sequencing platform. The study aimed to test whether signatures of past pathogen exposure could be identified by cataloging public T cell receptors.

The library was generated by the immunoSEQ multiplex PCR assay. For the multiplex PCR, a mixture combining 60 forward primers for TCR Vbeta segments and 13 reverse primers for TCR Jbeta segments was used. The CDR3 region of rearranged TCR beta genes was amplified from genomic DNA with a multiplex PCR assay. Amplified TCR beta libraries were sequenced as 87-base-pair reads on the Illumina HiSeq System. For the original study's pipeline: A later analysis counted about 82 million unique TCR beta chains across the 666 repertoires, and approximately 11 million of these chains were shared by at least two donors. To remove PCR and sequencing errors, raw reads were error-corrected and collapsed into unique sequences using a nearest-neighbor algorithm that merged closely related sequences. Alignment of CDR3 sequences to IMGT reference sequences was used to assign V, D and J gene segments. For a sequence to be retained, a match of at least six nucleotides was required to both a V gene segment and a J gene segment. A rearrangement was called productive if the CDR3 had no stop codons and remained in frame with V and J, and every other rearrangement was called non-productive. Following IMGT convention, CDR3 was defined as the stretch from the second conserved V-encoded cysteine up to the conserved J-encoded phenylalanine. The earlier analysis of about 560 of the donors excluded any sequence lacking an unambiguous match to a single V gene segment. In an earlier analysis of a few hundred of the donors, V segments were called functional above 56.7% productive rearrangements and were called segregating when the between-donor standard deviation exceeded 5%. To diagnose cytomegalovirus status from the catalog of TCR beta chain sequences, a statistical classification framework was built. In a later analysis, TCR nucleotide sequences were compared against IMGT/GENE-DB human TR gene sequences so that V and J genes could be assigned. A later analysis assigned CDR3 sequences and most-parsimonious VDJ recombination scenarios with the TCRdist pipeline. In a later analysis, each TCR beta chain was defined by its CDR3 amino acid sequence together with its V-gene family, and reads lacking a unique V-gene family were excluded. To address suspected cross-contamination and a sequencing artifact, a later analysis removed around 590 highly shared, low-generation-probability nucleotide sequences. In a later analysis, a clonal expansion index for each public chain was calculated from normalized within-repertoire ranks of inferred template counts. In a later analysis, generation probabilities were computed using a VDJ recombination model fitted to out-of-frame rearrangements, and the results were checked against IGoR. In a later analysis, TCR-TCR, TCR-HLA and TCR-CMV co-occurrence was scored with hypergeometric tests, and a repertoire-size bias correction was applied to TCR pairs. False discovery rates were estimated in a later analysis by permuting HLA or CMV assignments 20 times. A later analysis grouped co-occurring TCRs with DBSCAN, adding TCRdist sequence similarity when clustering within HLA-allele-positive subsets. Repertoires with fewer than 30,000 or more than 120,000 public chains, plus five repertoires with anomalous nucleotide sharing, were excluded from co-occurrence clustering. TCRdb mirrors the immuneACCESS table, restricted to in-frame sequences. Some clones are absent from its copies; in checked studies, under half trace to an unresolved V gene, and the reason for the others is unknown. The DNA was the basis for D and trimming; V, J and clone size are from that table. The sample's clone listing holds roughly 50,000 clones. Roughly an eighth of the sample lies in the top ten.

Concerning this clone itself: Its antigen is not yet known.

Measured from the cysteine to the phenylalanine, the CDR3 is 15 residues long. The CDR3 DNA has 45 bases and is translated from base 1. V loses 3 bases, J loses 0 bases, and the germline ends lie 9 bases apart. According to the germline V gene, CDR1 reads SGHDT and CDR2 reads YYEEEE. Beyond this particular receptor, the publication reports: According to a later analysis, most CMV-associated TCR beta chains appeared to be HLA-restricted, and the HLA associations seemed to be driven largely by CMV exposure. Because counts were too low, about 18 rarely observed V segments, including chromosome 9 orphons, were left out of the earlier analysis of 587 of the donors. Correlated functional status among segregating V segments might be attributable to linkage disequilibrium, but an unknown experimental factor could not be ruled out. V-gene and J-gene trimming of TCR beta chains was associated with a missense DCLRE1C variant in a later genetic analysis, and the association was replicated in an independent cohort. According to a later analysis, parvovirus B19, influenza, CMV and Epstein-Barr virus appeared linked to several top co-occurrence clusters. The sequencing pipeline was judged likely to have produced a cluster of highly shared sequence variants as a technical artifact. A later analysis found that HLA-associated TCR beta chains were more clonally expanded and had lower generation probabilities than equally common non-associated chains. When HLA alleles, especially DR and DQ, strongly co-occurred, TCR associations were difficult to assign to individual alleles. In the study, 150 to 200 TCR beta chains were listed as associated with cytomegalovirus. According to a later genetic analysis, donors in an Asian-associated ancestry cluster had fewer N-insertions in productive TCRs than the approximately 670-donor mean. Specific HLA alleles were associated with 16,951 TCR beta sequences at a false discovery rate of 0.05 in a later analysis. Some IMGT-functional V segments, including TRBV6-2 and TRBV6-3, could not be told apart with the 87-base-pair reads, so those segments were excluded. The cohort was sequenced for TCR beta chains only, and without alpha or paired-chain data the features that could be detected were limited. It was suggested by the authors that the approach could potentially be generalized to other disease states and immunological phenotypes. For the cohort, immune exposure information was limited to CMV serostatus. A further reported finding was that TCR beta sequences accurately predicted the HLA-A and HLA-B alleles for most subjects in the first cohort. Broadly in line with IMGT annotations, most TCR beta V segments showed up in productive rearrangements about 87% or about 30% of the time in an earlier analysis of 450 to 600 of the donors. In both the original and validation cohorts, the classifier was reported to diagnose cytomegalovirus status with high specificity and sensitivity. While some public TCRs were present in many individuals, most TCR sequences turned up only very rarely across donors. Three of the identified cytomegalovirus-associated TCR beta chains were confirmed in vitro to be specific for cytomegalovirus antigens. Roughly uniform sequencing depth across donors was assumed in presence/absence analyses, although this assumption may not hold. According to a later analysis, TCR association rates differed among HLA loci, with DRB1 alleles showing the most associated TCRs and HLA-C alleles showing the fewest. Because HLA typing was missing for some donors at each locus, association tests included only the typed subset.

The cohort consisted of hundreds of healthy bone marrow donors. At the time of sampling, all cohort members were nominally healthy, though unrecorded immune exposures were likely present. The donor was CMV seropositive and belonged to the group of more than 250 seropositive cohort members. A peripheral blood sample was collected from each donor, and TCR beta sequencing was performed on peripheral blood mononuclear cells. Genomic DNA extraction from the blood cell samples was performed with the Qiagen DNeasy Blood Extraction Kit. The receptor was isolated from a woman aged 55-70 years in good health and CMV-seropositive. This sequence uses TRBV5-6 and TRBJ1-4; the D gene is possibly TRBD1, with 5 bases matching. Sample: PBMCs. Here the CDR3 is given as CASSWAGPTNEKLFF. Read as DNA, the sequence is TGTGCCAGCAGCTGGGCGGGACCAACTAATGAAAAACTGTTTTTT. With the portions outside the CDR3 filled from the reference TRBV5-6 and TRBJ1-4 genes, the complete variable region becomes DAGVTQSPTHLIKTRGQQVTLRCSPKSGHDTVSWYQQALGQGPQFIFQYYEEEERQRGNFPDRFSGHQFPNYSSELNVNALLLGDSALYLCASSWAGPTNEKLFFGSGTQLSVL.